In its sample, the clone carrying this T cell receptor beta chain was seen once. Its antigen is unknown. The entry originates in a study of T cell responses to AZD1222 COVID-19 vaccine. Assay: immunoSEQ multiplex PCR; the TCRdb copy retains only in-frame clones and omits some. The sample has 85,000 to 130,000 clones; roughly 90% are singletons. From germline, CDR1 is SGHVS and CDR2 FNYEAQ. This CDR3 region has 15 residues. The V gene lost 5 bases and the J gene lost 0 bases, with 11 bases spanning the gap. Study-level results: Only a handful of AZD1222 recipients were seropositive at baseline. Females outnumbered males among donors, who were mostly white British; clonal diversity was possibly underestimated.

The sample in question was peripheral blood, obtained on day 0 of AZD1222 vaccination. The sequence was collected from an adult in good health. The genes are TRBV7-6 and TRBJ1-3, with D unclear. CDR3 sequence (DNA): TGTGCCAGCAGCGCCGGACCGGTCTCTGGAAACACCATATATTTT. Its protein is CASSAGPVSGNTIYF.